This TCR beta chain was identified in a study of blood T cell repertoires in COVID-19. At the level of the study: Samples taken during acute and convalescent COVID-19 were collected in the United States, Italy and Spain. The analysed material was cDNA or gDNA that came from T cells, B-cell-depleted T cells, or PBMCs.

CDR1 is GTSNPN and CDR2 is SVGIG in the germline V gene (reference sequence). Trimming removed 0 bases from V and 10 bases from J, with 16 bases in between. CDR3 length equals 15 residues. Authors' data handling: Reference gene primers were amplified, and this amplification served to estimate nucleated cell counts. The protocol was immunoSEQ multiplex PCR, while the TCRdb copy is restricted to in-frame clones and leaves out a portion. The V and J calls and clone size come from that table; D and trimming were worked out from the DNA. Here the sample spans 60,000 to 80,000 clones, roughly 80% being singletons.

The sequenced sample consisted of peripheral blood. This chain connects TRBV30 to TRBJ1-6; D is perhaps TRBD1 (5 bases). The clonotype comes from a man between 45 and 60 years old with active COVID-19. The CDR3 here is CAWSVGRRAGSPLHF. DNA for the CDR3: TGTGCCTGGAGTGTCGGGCGCAGGGCAGGGTCACCCCTCCACTTT. Using reference TRBV30 and TRBJ1-6 for the parts outside the CDR3, the full variable domain is SQTIHQWPATLVQPVGSPLSLECTVEGTSNPNLYWYRQAAGRGLQLLFYSVGIGQISSEVPQNLSASRPQDRQFILSSKKLLLSDSGFYLCAWSVGRRAGSPLHFGNGTRLTVT.